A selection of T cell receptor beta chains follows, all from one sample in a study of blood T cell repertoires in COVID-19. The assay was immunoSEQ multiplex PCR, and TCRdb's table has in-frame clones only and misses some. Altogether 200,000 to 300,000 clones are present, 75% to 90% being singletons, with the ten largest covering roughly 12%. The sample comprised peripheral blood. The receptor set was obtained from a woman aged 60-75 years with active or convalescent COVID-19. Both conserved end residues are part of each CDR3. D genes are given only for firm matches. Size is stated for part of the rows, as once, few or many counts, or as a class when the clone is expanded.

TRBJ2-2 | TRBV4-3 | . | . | CASSQVYPNTGELFF | TGCGCCAGCAGCCAAGTCTACCCGAACACCGGGGAGCTGTTTTTT
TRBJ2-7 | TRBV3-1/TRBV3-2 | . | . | CASSQSDSQKYF | TGTGCCAGCAGCCAAAGCGACTCCCAGAAGTACTTC
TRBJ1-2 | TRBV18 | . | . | CASSGGGQDTF | TGTGCCAGCTCCGGGGGGGGCCAAGACACCTTC
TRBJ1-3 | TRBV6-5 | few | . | CASSPSDRSGNTIYF | TGTGCCAGCAGTCCTTCGGACAGATCTGGAAACACCATATATTTT
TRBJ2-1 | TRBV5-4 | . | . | CASSLGGGAPYNEQFF | TGTGCCAGCAGCTTGGGGGGCGGGGCCCCCTACAATGAGCAGTTCTTC
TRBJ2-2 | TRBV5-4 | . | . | CASSLVRGLTGELFF | TGTGCCAGCAGCTTGGTGCGGGGACTTACCGGGGAGCTGTTTTTT
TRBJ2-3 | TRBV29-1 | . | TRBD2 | CSALPTSGYSDTQYF | TGCAGCGCCCTCCCTACTAGCGGGTACTCAGATACGCAGTATTTT
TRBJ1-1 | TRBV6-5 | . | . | CASSYPSQGGTEAFF | TGTGCCAGCAGTTACCCTAGTCAGGGTGGAACTGAAGCTTTCTTT
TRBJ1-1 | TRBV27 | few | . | CASSSGNSEAFF | TGTGCCAGCAGTTCCGGGAACTCTGAAGCTTTCTTT
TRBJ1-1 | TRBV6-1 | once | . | CASSEGHRTNTEAFF | TGTGCCAGCAGTGAAGGCCACAGGACGAACACTGAAGCTTTCTTT
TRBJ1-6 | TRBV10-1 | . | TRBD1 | CASNRRGRDSPLHF | TGCGCCAGCAACCGAAGGGGGCGGGATTCACCCCTCCACTTT
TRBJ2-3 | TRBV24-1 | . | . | CATRDSSTDTQYF | TGTGCCACCCGGGACTCGAGCACAGATACGCAGTATTTT
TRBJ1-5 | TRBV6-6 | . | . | CASSHGAAPLQPQHF | TGTGCCAGCAGTCATGGGGCGGCCCCATTACAGCCCCAGCATTTT
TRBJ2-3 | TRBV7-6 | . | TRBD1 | CASSLDGTAKSTDTQYF | TGTGCCAGCAGCTTGGACGGGACAGCCAAAAGCACAGATACGCAGTATTTT
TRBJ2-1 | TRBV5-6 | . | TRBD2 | CASSLVRLAGGNEQFF | TGTGCCAGCAGCTTGGTCCGGCTAGCGGGTGGGAATGAGCAGTTCTTC
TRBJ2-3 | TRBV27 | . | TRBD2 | CASSAPGGRGDTQYF | TGTGCCAGCAGTGCGCCCGGTGGGAGGGGCGATACGCAGTATTTT
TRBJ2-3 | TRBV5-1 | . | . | CASSQSGFTSTDTQYF | TGCGCCAGCAGCCAGAGCGGGTTCACTAGCACAGATACGCAGTATTTT
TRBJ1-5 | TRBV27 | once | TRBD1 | CASRDGQGSNQPQHF | TGTGCCAGCAGGGACGGACAGGGAAGCAATCAGCCCCAGCATTTT
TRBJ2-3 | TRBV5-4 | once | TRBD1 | CASLDRAGDTQYF | TGTGCCAGCCTGGACAGGGCGGGGGATACGCAGTATTTT
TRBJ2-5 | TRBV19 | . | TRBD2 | CASSPGLAREQYF | TGTGCCAGTAGTCCGGGACTAGCGCGAGAGCAGTACTTC
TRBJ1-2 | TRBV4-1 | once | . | CASSQDPAGFNYGYTF | TGCGCCAGCAGCCAAGATCCTGCGGGGTTCAACTATGGCTACACCTTC
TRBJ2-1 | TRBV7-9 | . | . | CASSLSRANEQFF | TGTGCCAGCAGCTTATCCCGCGCCAATGAGCAGTTCTTC